The clone carrying this TCR beta chain was seen repeatedly, ten times or more. This record comes from a study of T cell repertoires in cytomegalovirus infection. TCRdb re-derived calls from the reads in MiXCR, one entry per CDR3 protein. The sample holds more than 150,000 distinct CDR3 sequences, approximately 19% seen once. The sequence was collected from a human donor in good health (CMV status not recorded). Some clones in this sample may be carry-over from other donors' samples. The sequencing input was PBMCs.

The chain's CDR3 is CASTKLFLPGVVETQYF. CDR3 bases: TGTGCCAGCACCAAATTATTCTTACCGGGAGTGGTAGAGACCCAGTACTTC. J is TRBJ2-5 and V is TRBV7-6, with D possibly matching TRBD2 (6 bases). From germline, CDR1 is SGHVS and CDR2 FNYEAQ. Trimming pared 7 bases from V and 4 bases from J, leaving 25 bases between. The CDR3 is made up of 17 amino acids.